This T cell receptor beta chain appears in the sequencing data of a study of T cell repertoires in cytomegalovirus infection. V lost 6 bases to trimming and J lost 8 bases, with 13 bases between them. This CDR3 has 13 amino acids. Per the germline V gene, CDR1 is MNHEY and CDR2 is SMNVEV (reference sequence). This clonotype was found a few times. From the reads, TCRdb called clonotypes with MiXCR, one entry per CDR3 protein. The data hold 200,000 or so distinct CDR3 sequences, with approximately 30% observed a single time. This TCR was recovered from a human donor in good health (CMV status not recorded). Some clones in this sample may be carry-over from other donors' samples. Material: PBMCs. The chain has TRBV27 and TRBJ1-4; tentative D call: TRBD1 (5 bases). CDR3 protein: CASSPAAGEKLFF. The CDR3 DNA is TGTGCCAGCAGCCCTGCCGCAGGGGAAAAACTGTTTTTT.